This T cell receptor beta chain stems from a study of molecular identifiers for immune sequencing clone quantification (dated by TCRdb to the late 2010s). Looking at the study overall: For a replicate experiment, the RNA from either approximately 20,000 or 100,000 naive CD8 T cells was divided into five aliquots, and four of those aliquots went on to sequencing. The study was a methods study using CD8 T cells to benchmark molecular-identifier clustering-based TCR repertoire sequencing (MIDCIRS) and TCR RNA copy counting. Study-wide conclusions, independent of this receptor: When barcode sub-clustering was omitted, TCR diversity was inflated by chimeric consensus sequences, with chimeras reaching as high as 47%. In CMV-specific effector cells, clones with more than 20 RNA copies contained over 99% of molecules, whereas in naive cells such clones contained under 1% of molecules. About 3.1 recovered TCR RNA copies per cell were obtained by modeling, versus 9 to 10 by digital PCR, implying a capture efficiency of 25% to 30%. A single cell's worth of spiked-in Jurkat TCR RNA was reported detectable even among around 1 million naive CD8 T cells. Highly expanded clone sizes could be underestimated because identical TCR molecules may share a barcode. The naive libraries included spiked-in Jurkat TCR RNA (around 9 copies' worth), and this Jurkat TCR RNA is not part of the donor repertoire.

V is clipped by 5 bases and J by 0 bases, and the sequence between their germline boundaries is 13 bases long. The germline V gene (reference sequence) yields PRHDT for CDR1 and FYEKMQ for CDR2. The cysteine opens and the phenylalanine closes a CDR3 of 15 amino acids. The CDR3 DNA has 45 bases and is translated from base 1. Library construction relied on PCR. TCRdb lists the instrument as Illumina HiSeq 4000. Bulk TCR libraries were made following a previously described method, with the TCR primers given in Table S5. Total RNA was purified with the Qiagen AllPrep DNA/RNA kit. Before analysis, reads from multiple sequencing runs of one library were combined. In the original analysis: Reads were retained only if an exact TCR constant sequence was present, and the retained reads were trimmed to 150 nt and grouped according to their 12-nt molecular barcodes. Reads inside each barcode group were sub-clustered using a 15% Levenshtein threshold, and a quality-weighted consensus sequence was constructed for each RNA molecule. Non-functional sequences were excluded, and lower-count sequences lying one edit away from another sequence were also excluded. Barcode sub-clusters with fewer than 20% of the maximum read count were removed, based on fitting two negative binomial distributions. TCRdb's own reprocessing of the public reads used fastp at Q25 and MiXCR and kept productive beta chains. CDR3 protein sequences are deduplicated, and each keeps its most common genes and DNA. None of the V and J calls come from the authors' own analysis; TCRdb made them. The sample table holds approximately 670,000 distinct CDR3 sequences, of which 15% to 20% were seen once. The ten largest clones capture roughly 0.85% of the sample.

The table lists this clonotype with a few counts. No antigen is known for it. Base qualities were left out, and no much larger clone turns up one base away. Naive CD8 T cell libraries were made from around 18,000 to 910,000 sorted cells using 10%, 30% or 50% of purified RNA. On a BD FACSAria II, naive CD8 T cells were FACS-sorted as CD8+CD4-CCR7+CD45RA+ and collected into RLT Plus buffer. Detection sensitivity was tested by spiking Jurkat RNA equal to ten or so TCR copies' worth into samples containing about 18,000-1,000,000 naive CD8 T cells. Enrichment of CD8 T cells was performed with RosetteSep CD8+ T Cell Enrichment Cocktail and Ficoll-Paque, after which ACK red cell lysis was carried out.

The origin of this receptor is a human donor in good health. Some libraries in this study had Jurkat cell RNA spiked in. Sequenced sample: naive CD8+ T cells from blood, with Jurkat cell RNA spiked in. The sample's cell subset or site label, decoded: FACS-sorted CD8+CD4-CCR7+CD45RA+ naive T cells. This sequence uses TRBV13 and TRBJ2-5; the D gene cannot be named for sure. The sequenced DNA is TGTGCCAGCAGCCCTCCCATGGGGAACCAAGAGACCCAGTACTTC. Its product reads: CASSPPMGNQETQYF.